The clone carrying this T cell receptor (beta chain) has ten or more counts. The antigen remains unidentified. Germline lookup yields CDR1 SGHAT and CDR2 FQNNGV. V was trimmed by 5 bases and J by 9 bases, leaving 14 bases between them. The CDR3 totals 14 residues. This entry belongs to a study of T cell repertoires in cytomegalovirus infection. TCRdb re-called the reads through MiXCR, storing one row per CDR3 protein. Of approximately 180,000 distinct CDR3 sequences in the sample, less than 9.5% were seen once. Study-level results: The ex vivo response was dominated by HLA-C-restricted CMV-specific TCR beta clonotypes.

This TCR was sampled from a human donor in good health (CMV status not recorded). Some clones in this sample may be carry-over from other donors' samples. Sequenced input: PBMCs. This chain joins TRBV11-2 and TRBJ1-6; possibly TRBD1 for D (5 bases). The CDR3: CASSPSRAVSPLHF. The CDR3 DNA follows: TGTGCCAGCAGCCCGAGCAGGGCAGTTTCACCCCTCCACTTT.